This paragraph covers one T cell receptor beta chain sequence. The antigen is not known. The sample originates from a study of T cell responses to AZD1222 COVID-19 vaccine. Study results and caveats: Recipients of two AZD1222 doses showed rising Spike-specific TCR breadth and depth.

Generated by immunoSEQ multiplex PCR, the TCRdb table keeps only in-frame clones and is missing some. The table has 140,000 to 150,000 clones, roughly 92% seen once. CDR3 length: 17 amino acids. V dropped 0 bases and J dropped 4; count of bases not matched to a gene: 10. The V gene's germline CDR1 is LGHNA and CDR2 YNFKEQ. The TCR originated in an adult in good health. The chain employs TRBV4-2 and TRBJ2-3; 7 bases are a match to TRBD2. The source was peripheral blood, collected on day 0 of AZD1222 vaccination. Here the CDR3 DNA reads TGTGCCAGCAGCCAAGATGTGAGGCGGGAGCGGTCAGATACGCAGTATTTT. Its protein product is CASSQDVRRERSDTQYF.